Below are 32 T cell receptor beta chains sequenced from a single sample in a study of T cells in Graves' hyperthyroidism and ophthalmopathy. Amplified TCR beta CDR3 regions derived from RNA transcripts. The HTBI primer set drove a first-round RT-PCR of the TCR CDR3. MiXCR was run by TCRdb on the multiplex PCR reads, yielding one entry per CDR3 protein. The sample lists a few hundred thousand distinct CDR3 sequences, roughly an eighth seen once, with less than 20% in the top ten. Material for sequencing was blood. These receptors came from a woman under 30 with Graves' hyperthyroidism.

Turning to this clonotype: A much larger clone differs by one base, so this may be a read error. The V and J genes are TRBV6-5 and TRBJ2-7; D ambiguous. V lost 2 bases to trimming and J lost 8 bases, with 16 bases between them. The V gene's germline CDR1 is MNHEY and CDR2 SVGAGI. The CDR3 covers 14 residues. In nucleotides, the CDR3 is TGTGCCAGCAGTTACCGGACGGCGGACGGGCAGCAGTACTTC. Translation: CASSYRTADGQQYF.

This clonotype was detected once. The chain couples TRBV5-4 to TRBJ2-2, with TRBD2 identical over 10 bases. The CDR3 runs to 15 residues. CDR1 is SGHNT, CDR2 YYREEE, per germline (reference sequence). With V trimmed by 3 bases and J by 7 bases, 6 bases remained unmatched. The CDR3 DNA follows: TGTGCCAGCAGCTCGGGACTAGCGACCGTCGGGGAGCTGTTTTTT. Translation: CASSSGLATVGELFF.

This chain connects TRBV5-6 to TRBJ2-1; perhaps TRBD2 as D (6 bases). CDR1 and CDR2 (germline): SGHDT, YYEEEE. With 2 bases removed from V and 0 bases from J, the gap between germline ends came to 15 bases. The CDR3 is 17 amino acids. CDR3 in amino acids: CASSLGHSGSSYNEQFF. CDR3 in DNA: TGTGCCAGCAGCTTAGGACATAGCGGCAGCTCCTACAATGAGCAGTTCTTC.

This clonotype was seen repeatedly, ten times or more. The chain is built from TRBV27 and TRBJ1-1; a possible D gene is TRBD1 (5 bases). The V end lost 3 bases, the J end lost 0 bases, and 11 bases lay between the germline ends. Germline CDR1 MNHEY, CDR2 SMNVEV (reference sequence). CDR3 length: 15 residues. The CDR3 protein is CASSFSGTVNTEAFF. The CDR3 region has the DNA TGTGCCAGCAGTTTTTCCGGGACGGTGAACACTGAAGCTTTCTTT.

The chain recombines TRBV20-1 with TRBJ2-1, with TRBD2 identical over 13 bases. Germline V gives CDR1 DFQATT, CDR2 SNEGSKA (reference sequence). V shed 1 base, J shed 7 bases, and the junction held 7 bases outside the gene matches. This CDR3 is built from 16 residues. This chain's CDR3 is CSARGLAGGLGNEQFF. Written as DNA, the CDR3 is TGCAGTGCTAGAGGACTAGCGGGAGGACTTGGGAATGAGCAGTTCTTC.

There are many counts of this clonotype. The chain uses TRBV29-1 and TRBJ2-1; 12 bases map to TRBD2. CDR1 SQVTM and CDR2 ANQGSEA come from the germline V gene. Germline trimming cut 3 bases from V and 7 bases from J; bases unmatched to any gene: 7. This CDR3 comprises 15 residues. CDR3 loop: CSVEVASGRVNEQFF. Here the CDR3 DNA reads TGCAGCGTTGAGGTCGCTAGCGGGAGGGTGAATGAGCAGTTCTTC.

V is TRBV7-6 and J is TRBJ2-2; 8 bases line up with TRBD2. Germline-derived CDR1 and CDR2 are SGHVS and FNYEAQ. V was pared by 5 bases and J by 6 bases, with 2 bases of the junction left unmatched. This CDR3 has 13 residues. The CDR3 spells CASSRTSPGELFF. DNA for the CDR3: TGTGCCAGCAGCCGGACTAGCCCCGGGGAGCTGTTTTTT.

This clonotype has ten or more counts. The genes are TRBV19 and TRBJ2-7; TRBD2 agrees at 8 bases. Germline assignment: CDR1 LNHDA and CDR2 SQIVND (reference sequence). The CDR3 loop spans 15 amino acids. V shed 5 bases, J shed 2 bases, and the junction held 8 bases outside the gene matches. The CDR3 region has the DNA TGTGCCAGTAGTCCCAGCGGGAGCAGGCCCTACGAGCAGTACGTC. It yields the protein CASSPSGSRPYEQYV.

This clonotype was seen repeatedly, ten times or more. V and J are TRBV2 and TRBJ2-1, with 8 bases identical to TRBD2. CDR1 and CDR2 from the germline V gene are SNHLY and FYNNEI. The CDR3 extends over 13 amino acids. J was trimmed by 7 bases and V by 7 bases; bases with no gene match: 6. Written as DNA, the CDR3 is TGTGCCAGCATGTACGGGAGGGGGAATGAGCAGTTCTTC. Protein product: CASMYGRGNEQFF.

This clonotype was seen many times. V gene TRBV7-9 combines with J gene TRBJ1-5; perhaps TRBD1 as D (6 bases). Germline CDR1 SEHNR, CDR2 FQNEAQ (reference sequence). The CDR3 contains 17 residues. V lost 1 base and J lost 8, with 21 bases in between. CDR3 in DNA: TGTGCCAGCAGCTTAGTACAGGGAAAAAGGGTCCTTGAGCCCCAGCATTTT. Translated, it gives CASSLVQGKRVLEPQHF.

This clonotype was observed many times. The V and J genes are TRBV11-2 and TRBJ1-3; maybe TRBD1 (5 bases). Trimming removed 2 bases at V and 5 bases at J, with 16 bases between. CDR3 size: 16 residues. The V gene's germline CDR1 is SGHAT and CDR2 FQNNGV. The CDR3 loop is CASSLTFQGPRNTIYF. In DNA, the CDR3 is TGTGCCAGCAGCTTAACCTTCCAGGGCCCCCGAAACACCATATATTTT.

This clonotype was detected ten times or more. The J gene is TRBJ1-1, the V gene TRBV11-2; D is undetermined. The ends were cut back, 6 bases at V and 2 bases at J, with 13 bases in the middle. The CDR3 extends over 14 amino acids. Germline-derived CDR1 and CDR2 are SGHAT and FQNNGV. CDR3 region: CASSRRPSNTEAFF. CDR3 sequence (DNA): TGTGCCAGCAGTCGTAGGCCTAGTAACACTGAAGCTTTCTTT. Full variable domain (outside the CDR3, taken from reference TRBV11-2 and TRBJ1-1): EAGVAQSPRYKIIEKRQSVAFWCNPISGHATLYWYQQILGQGPKLLIQFQNNGVVDDSQLPKDRFSAERLKGVDSTLKIQPAKLEDSAVYLCASSRRPSNTEAFFGQGTRLTVV.

The CDR3: CSATPTSGEETQFF. For the CDR3, the DNA is TGCAGTGCTACCCCGACTAGCGGGGAAGAGACCCAGTTCTTC. The chain joins TRBV20-1 to TRBJ2-5; TRBD2 aligns across 11 bases. The DNA end favors TRBJ2-1, so the J call may be wrong. Germline CDR1 reads DFQATT; CDR2 reads SNEGSKA (reference sequence). The CDR3 spans 14 residues.

This clonotype was recorded a few times. This chain connects TRBV20-1 to TRBJ2-7; TRBD1 is a possible D gene (5 bases). The V gene's germline CDR1 is DFQATT and CDR2 SNEGSKA (reference sequence). There are 12 residues in the CDR3. Trimming stripped 6 bases from V and 3 bases from J, with 12 bases between. The CDR3 region is CSAAVGDYEQYV. The CDR3 DNA reads as TGCAGTGCGGCGGTAGGGGACTACGAGCAGTACGTC.

Only a few counts were recorded for this clonotype. The gene calls are TRBV10-3 and TRBJ2-7; D is uncertain. V lost 9 bases and J lost 4, with 7 bases in between. Germline assignment: CDR1 ENHRY and CDR2 SYGVKD. This CDR3 comprises 10 residues. The CDR3 region has the DNA TGTGCCATGCAGAGATACGAGCAGTACGTC. This gives the protein CAMQRYEQYV.

This clonotype was seen only a few times. This could be a read error, since a much larger clone is one nucleotide away. The chain employs TRBV12-3 or TRBV12-4 and TRBJ2-3; 10 bases map to TRBD1. J lost 4 bases, V lost 8 bases, and 9 bases had no gene match. The CDR3 extends over 15 amino acids. CDR3 nucleotides: TGTGCCAGCGGCCCCGGGACAGGGGTCCCAGATACGCAGTATTTT. Protein sequence: CASGPGTGVPDTQYF.

The V call is TRBV29-1, the J call TRBJ1-2; the D is unclear. Per germline, CDR1 SQVTM and CDR2 ANQGSEA. The CDR3 is made up of 13 amino acids. The V end was cut by 4 bases, the J end by 0 bases, with 9 bases between. In DNA, the CDR3 is TGCAGCGTTGTAACGGTAGCTAACTATGGCTACACCTTC. It yields the protein CSVVTVANYGYTF.

This clonotype was counted ten times or more. The V call is TRBV18, the J call TRBJ2-2, with 8 bases matching TRBD2. The V gene's germline CDR1 is KGHSH and CDR2 LQKENI. The V segment lost 0 bases and the J segment 4 bases; nucleotides outside the gene matches: 13. This CDR3 contains 19 residues. CDR3 sequence: CASSPPVFQRESITGELFF. The CDR3 region has the DNA TGTGCCAGCTCACCACCTGTTTTCCAGCGGGAGTCGATCACCGGGGAGCTGTTTTTT. Combining the CDR3 with reference TRBV18 and TRBJ2-2 gives the whole variable domain NAGVMQNPRHLVRRRGQEARLRCSPMKGHSHVYWYRQLPEEGLKFMVYLQKENIIDESGMPKERFSAEFPKEGPSILRIQQVVRGDSAAYFCASSPPVFQRESITGELFFGEGSRLTVL.

As concerns this clonotype: A much larger clone differs by one base, so this may be a read error. The chain carries TRBV12-3 or TRBV12-4 and TRBJ2-5; D is unclear. Trimming took 5 bases from V and 0 from J, leaving 10 bases between them. There are 14 residues in the CDR3. This CDR3 is CASSVDLNQETQYF. CDR3 DNA sequence: TGTGCCAGCAGTGTGGACCTTAACCAAGAGACCCAGTACTTC.

The chain links TRBV19 to TRBJ2-3, with 9 bases fitting TRBD2. The CDR3 has 15 residues. V gave up 1 base and J gave up 1 base; unmatched junction bases: 0. Germline V gene data show CDR1 as LNHDA and CDR2 as SQIVND (reference sequence). CDR3 DNA sequence: TGTGCCAGTAGTATAGGGACTAGCGGCACAGATACGCAGTATTTT. It specifies CASSIGTSGTDTQYF.

The chain carries TRBV12-3 or TRBV12-4 and TRBJ2-3; the D gene is possibly TRBD1 (6 bases). The V and J ends lost 3 bases and 5 bases respectively, with 12 bases between them. This CDR3 is built from 14 residues. The CDR3: CASSFRGDVDTQYF. Written as DNA, the CDR3 is TGTGCCAGCAGTTTCAGGGGAGACGTAGATACGCAGTATTTT.

The chain joins TRBV7-2 to TRBJ2-5; 10 positions agree with TRBD2. The V and J ends lost 4 bases and 5 bases, in that order; junction bases with no gene match: 19. CDR3 size: 19 residues. The germline CDR1 and CDR2 sequences are SGHTA and FQGNSA. The CDR3 is CASSSPPGAGGPRTETQYF. The CDR3 DNA sequence: TGTGCCAGCAGCTCCCCCCCCGGAGCGGGAGGGCCCAGGACTGAGACCCAGTACTTC.

This clonotype occurred many times. The genes are TRBV24-1 and TRBJ1-4; 7 nucleotides line up with TRBD1. V shed 8 bases and J 6 bases; nucleotides not matched to a gene: 8. The CDR3 spans 14 residues. Germline values: CDR1 KGHDR, CDR2 SFDVKD. CDR3: CATTTGAADEKLFF. The CDR3 DNA reads TGTGCCACCACCACAGGGGCGGCGGATGAAAAACTGTTTTTT.

At least ten counts were recorded for this clonotype. This chain uses TRBV28 with TRBJ2-7; 8 nucleotides match TRBD2. J gave up 7 bases and V 8 bases, and 4 bases lay outside the gene matches. Germline V lookup: CDR1 MDHEN, CDR2 SYDVKM. The CDR3 consists of 11 residues. The CDR3 coding sequence is TGTGCCAGCGGAGGCGGGGGGGAGCAGTACTTC. Its protein is CASGGGGEQYF.

V is TRBV29-1 and J is TRBJ2-2; D not resolved. The CDR3 is 12 amino acids. V was trimmed by 2 bases and J by 3 bases, leaving 4 bases between them. CDR1 and CDR2 from the germline V gene are SQVTM and ANQGSEA. CDR3 bases: TGCAGCGTTGAAAAGGACACCGGGGAGCTGTTTTTT. Its protein is CSVEKDTGELFF.

This clonotype was picked up many times. CDR3: CASSLVLAGVGEQFF. The CDR3 nucleotides are TGTGCCAGCAGCTTGGTACTAGCGGGAGTCGGTGAGCAGTTCTTC. J is TRBJ2-1 and V is TRBV7-3, with 11 nucleotides matching TRBD2. The germline gives CDR1 SGHTA, CDR2 FQGTGA. The CDR3 is 15 amino acids. The V segment lost 3 bases and the J segment 9 bases; nucleotides outside the gene matches: 7.

This clonotype was counted many times. V and J are TRBV7-9 and TRBJ1-2; D uncertain. The CDR3 totals 14 residues. V lost 5 bases, J lost 3 bases, and 13 bases lay in between. Germline V gene lookup returns CDR1 SEHNR and CDR2 FQNEAQ (reference sequence). The CDR3 DNA reads TGTGCCAGCAGCCCGCGCACTCGTGACTATGGCTACACCTTC. This gives the protein CASSPRTRDYGYTF.

This clonotype was seen at least ten times. The rearrangement links TRBV11-2 to TRBJ2-1; weak D call: TRBD1 (5 bases). The germline V and J ends were trimmed by 5 bases and 7 bases, with 12 bases remaining between them. This CDR3 spans 13 amino acids. Germline CDR1 SGHAT, CDR2 FQNNGV. The CDR3 DNA reads TGTGCCAGCAGCATACCTCCAGGGAATGAGCAGTTCTTC. It encodes CASSIPPGNEQFF.

This clonotype appeared many times. This chain joins TRBV6-1 and TRBJ1-5; D is perhaps TRBD1 (5 bases). Germline lookup yields CDR1 MNHNS and CDR2 SASEGT. Trimming took 6 bases from V and 2 from J, leaving 11 bases between them. There are 14 residues in the CDR3. CDR3 residues: CASRGEAGNQPQHF. Here the CDR3 DNA reads TGTGCCAGCAGGGGGGAGGCGGGCAATCAGCCCCAGCATTTT.

V gene TRBV29-1 combines with J gene TRBJ2-7; 8 positions match TRBD1. After removal of 2 bases from V and 0 bases from J, the junction contained 6 bases not matched to a gene. Germline CDR1 SQVTM, CDR2 ANQGSEA. This CDR3 comprises 15 residues. CDR3 DNA sequence: TGCAGCGTTGAACGGTGGACAGGGAACTCCTACGAGCAGTACTTC. This gives the protein CSVERWTGNSYEQYF.

This clonotype was recorded at least ten times. The rearrangement links TRBV12-3 or TRBV12-4 to TRBJ2-2, with TRBD1 matching 8 bases. This CDR3 is 16 amino acids long. The V segment lost 0 bases and the J segment 9 bases; nucleotides outside the gene matches: 9. The CDR3 reads CASSLASLQGARELFF. The CDR3 DNA follows: TGTGCCAGCAGTTTAGCGTCCCTCCAGGGGGCTCGGGAGCTGTTTTTT.

In the case of this clonotype: A clone one base away is much larger, so this may be a read error. In this CDR3 the conserved last residue, phenylalanine or tryptophan, is missing, so a read error is likely. The V call is TRBV11-2, the J call TRBJ2-7; D might be TRBD2 (7 bases). Trimming stripped 6 bases from V and 4 bases from J, with 16 bases between. The CDR3 is 14 residues long. The germline V gene encodes CDR1 SGHAT and CDR2 FQNNGV. The CDR3 here is CASSLGGGDYEQYL. Here the CDR3 DNA reads TGTGCCAGCAGTCTGGGAGGGGGGGATTACGAGCAGTACCTC.